The 28 T cell receptor beta chains given below trace back to one sample, sequenced in a study of PD-1 blockade in mismatch repair-deficient tumors. Measured with immunoSEQ multiplex PCR; TCRdb has only the in-frame clones, and not every one. Altogether some 16,000 clones are present, less than 85% being singletons, with the ten largest covering approximately 9.9%. For these receptors, no antigen is known. Documented time point: roughly 10-day in vitro stimulation with candidate neoantigen peptide 5. The source was cells cultured in vitro, collected from a patient treated with pembrolizumab. These receptors were taken from an adult with mismatch repair-deficient cancer.

The chain carries TRBV2 and TRBJ1-3; D uncertain. In germline, CDR1 is SNHLY, CDR2 FYNNEI. The CDR3 length is 16 residues. V lost 4 bases and J 7 bases, leaving 20 bases between the germline ends. For the CDR3, the DNA is TGTGCCAGCAGTGGCCGTGACTCAGTCCCCGGGAACACCATATATTTT. Its translation: CASSGRDSVPGNTIYF.

The chain employs TRBV18 and TRBJ1-5; D possibly corresponds to TRBD1 (6 bases). The V end was cut by 4 bases, the J end by 3 bases, with 10 bases between. CDR3 size: 14 residues. From germline, CDR1 is KGHSH and CDR2 LQKENI. The CDR3 loop reads CASSHRDNNQPQHF. CDR3 nucleotide sequence: TGTGCCAGCTCACACCGGGACAACAATCAGCCCCAGCATTTT.

This clone occurred once. This chain connects TRBV7-9 to TRBJ1-3; 8 nucleotides agree with TRBD1. This CDR3 contains 16 residues. Looked up from germline, CDR1 is SEHNR and CDR2 is FQNEAQ (reference sequence). The ends lost 5 bases at V and 0 bases at J; junction bases unmatched: 6. Here the CDR3 reads CASSPGGSNSGNTIYF. DNA of the CDR3: TGTGCCAGCAGCCCAGGGGGCAGTAACTCTGGAAACACCATATATTTT.

The V gene is TRBV7-6, the J gene TRBJ2-7; 10 nucleotides match TRBD2. Losses at the gene ends were 1 base for V and 3 bases for J; bases not matched to a gene: 3. The germline V gene has CDR1 SGHVS and CDR2 FNYEAQ. The CDR3 spans 15 residues. CDR3 DNA: TGTGCCAGCAGCTTAGATGCTAGCGGGGGCTACGAGCAGTACTTC. This translates into CASSLDASGGYEQYF.

This clone was recorded only once. The chain links TRBV6-5 to TRBJ1-5, with unresolved D. Trimming stripped 7 bases from V and 0 bases from J, with 13 bases between. CDR3 length: 15 amino acids. Germline CDR1 reads MNHEY; CDR2 reads SVGAGI. The CDR3 spells CASKDGLYSNQPQHF. The CDR3, as DNA: TGTGCCAGCAAGGACGGGTTATATAGCAATCAGCCCCAGCATTTT.

This chain connects TRBV10-3 to TRBJ1-1; unclear D gene. Trimming pared 1 base from V and 7 bases from J, leaving 7 bases between. Germline loops: CDR1 ENHRY, CDR2 SYGVKD. This CDR3 is built from 12 residues. In DNA, the CDR3 is TGTGCCATCAGTGAGTTGACTGGTGAAGCTTTCTTT. Protein product: CAISELTGEAFF.

This rearrangement joins TRBV6-4 to TRBJ2-7; possibly TRBD1 for D (5 bases). The ends were cut back, 1 base at V and 0 bases at J, with 16 bases in the middle. Germline V gene sequence: CDR1 MRHNA, CDR2 SNTAGT. This CDR3 has 17 amino acids. In nucleotides, the CDR3 is TGTGCCAGCAGTGACTATAAGACAGAGCTCAGCTCCTACGAGCAGTACTTC. Translating it yields CASSDYKTELSSYEQYF.

The chain links TRBV19 to TRBJ2-7; D is possibly TRBD1 (6 bases). The CDR3 is 12 residues long. Germline-derived CDR1 and CDR2 are LNHDA and SQIVND (reference sequence). Trimming stripped 6 bases from V and 3 bases from J, with 9 bases between. The CDR3 region has the DNA TGTGCCAGTAGGGAACAGGGCTACGAGCAGTACTTC. It translates to CASREQGYEQYF.

The chain is built from TRBV12-5 and TRBJ2-5; unclear D gene. V lost 7 bases to trimming and J lost 7 bases, with 13 bases between them. Per the germline V gene, CDR1 is LGHNT and CDR2 is FRNRAP. This CDR3 has 12 residues. DNA of the CDR3: TGTGCTAGTGCTGATATCCCAGGGACCCAGTACTTC. This sequence encodes CASADIPGTQYF.

The chain has TRBV7-9 and TRBJ2-7; perhaps D is TRBD1 or TRBD2 (5 bases each). The V gene's germline CDR1 is SEHNR and CDR2 FQNEAQ (reference sequence). V lost 5 bases and J 0 bases, leaving 14 bases between the germline ends. This CDR3 is built from 15 residues. CDR3 bases: TGTGCCAGCAGCCGCACCGGGACCGGCTCCTACGAGCAGTACTTC. Residues: CASSRTGTGSYEQYF.

The chain links TRBV7-9 to TRBJ1-2; no clear D. Trimming took 9 bases from V and 4 from J, leaving 12 bases between them. CDR1 SEHNR and CDR2 FQNEAQ come from the germline V gene (reference sequence). There are 12 residues in the CDR3. The CDR3 nucleotides read TGTGCCAGTCGGGAGGGCGCCTATGGCTACACCTTC. Translation: CASREGAYGYTF.

The V call is TRBV2, the J call TRBJ2-3, with TRBD2 matching 7 bases. The CDR3 contains 17 residues. V lost 3 bases and J lost 7; bases outside the gene matches: 16. CDR1 is SNHLY and CDR2 is FYNNEI in the germline V gene. The DNA for the CDR3 is TGTGCCAGCAGTGAGTTCAGGCGCCTAGCGGACTTGAATACGCAGTATTTT. Its translation: CASSEFRRLADLNTQYF.

The chain couples TRBV7-9 to TRBJ2-1, with 15 bases matching TRBD2. CDR1 SEHNR and CDR2 FQNEAQ come from the germline V gene (reference sequence). The CDR3 covers 19 residues. After removal of 3 bases from V and 0 bases from J, the junction contained 6 bases not matched to a gene. The CDR3 DNA reads TGTGCCAGCAGCTTGGGACTAGCGGGAGGTCTCCGCTCCTACAATGAGCAGTTCTTC. It translates to CASSLGLAGGLRSYNEQFF.

This chain connects TRBV27 to TRBJ2-7; D is perhaps TRBD2 (7 bases). V was pared by 1 base and J by 7 bases, with 14 bases between. CDR3 length equals 14 residues. The germline CDR1 and CDR2 sequences are MNHEY and SMNVEV (reference sequence). DNA of the CDR3: TGTGCCAGCAGTTTATGGGGGCCAGCGGGAGAGCAGTACTTC. It encodes CASSLWGPAGEQYF.

This clone was seen a few times. This chain connects TRBV7-2 to TRBJ2-7; D ambiguous. V was pared by 5 bases and J by 7 bases, with 12 bases between. The germline CDR1 and CDR2 sequences are SGHTA and FQGNSA. CDR3 size: 12 residues. The CDR3 loop reads CASSPLGGEQYF. The CDR3 nucleotides read TGTGCCAGCAGCCCCCTGGGTGGGGAGCAGTACTTC.

The chain has TRBV5-1 and TRBJ2-1; 11 bases fit TRBD2. The CDR3 contains 15 residues. Germline V gene lookup returns CDR1 SGHRS and CDR2 YFSETQ. J gave up 3 bases and V 4 bases, and 3 bases lay outside the gene matches. DNA for the CDR3: TGCGCCAGCAGCACGGGACTAGCGGTCTACAATGAGCAGTTCTTC. Translation gives CASSTGLAVYNEQFF.

The chain recombines TRBV27 with TRBJ1-6, with TRBD1 matching over 12 bases. Losses at the gene ends were 6 bases for V and 9 bases for J; bases not matched to a gene: 15. The CDR3 covers 18 residues. Germline CDR1 and CDR2: MNHEY and SMNVEV (reference sequence). DNA of the CDR3: TGTGCCAGCAGCCGTTTGTCGGGACAGGGGGCGAGTGGTTCACCCCTCCACTTT. This sequence encodes CASSRLSGQGASGSPLHF.

V gene TRBV5-1 combines with J gene TRBJ2-2; a weak D match, TRBD2 (5 bases). The CDR3 sequence is 17 residues long. The V gene lost 5 bases and the J gene lost 4 bases, with 21 bases spanning the gap. CDR1 SGHRS and CDR2 YFSETQ come from the germline V gene. The CDR3 nucleotides are TGCGCCAGCAGGGATACGTTTGCGGGTAGACTCACCGGGGAGCTGTTTTTT. It yields the protein CASRDTFAGRLTGELFF.

The gene calls are TRBV7-2 and TRBJ2-7, with D unresolved. Germline CDR1 reads SGHTA; CDR2 reads FQGNSA. The length of the CDR3 is 14 residues. With 3 bases removed from V and 3 bases from J, the gap between germline ends came to 12 bases. This CDR3 reads CASSFGRGDYEQYF. DNA for the CDR3: TGTGCCAGCAGCTTTGGTAGAGGAGACTACGAGCAGTACTTC.

The rearrangement uses TRBV29-1 and TRBJ1-1; D perhaps matches TRBD1 (5 bases). The V end was cut by 1 base, the J end by 0 bases, with 9 bases between. CDR1 and CDR2 from the germline V gene are SQVTM and ANQGSEA. This CDR3 comprises 14 residues. The CDR3 DNA follows: TGCAGCGTTGAAGGGGGCACCGTGAACACTGAAGCTTTCTTT. Its translation: CSVEGGTVNTEAFF.

V usage is TRBV7-2 and J usage is TRBJ2-7, with 9 bases matching TRBD1. The germline CDR1 and CDR2 sequences are SGHTA and FQGNSA. The CDR3 extends over 15 amino acids. The trim removed 1 base at V and 6 bases at J, leaving 7 bases unmatched. CDR3 nucleotide sequence: TGTGCCAGCAGCTTAGTAGGGACAGGGTCTATCGAGCAGTACTTC. It is translated as CASSLVGTGSIEQYF.

The V call is TRBV6-6, the J call TRBJ1-2, with TRBD1 as a possible D gene (5 bases). Germline CDR1 MNHNY, CDR2 SVGAGI (reference sequence). The CDR3 totals 14 residues. Trimming removed 0 bases from V and 13 bases from J, with 18 bases in between. CDR3 loop: CASSYSAGFKPSTF. CDR3 DNA: TGTGCCAGCAGTTACTCGGCAGGGTTTAAGCCCTCCACCTTC.

The rearrangement uses TRBV6-1 and TRBJ2-6; 8 bases align to TRBD1. This CDR3 has 15 amino acids. The germline V gene has CDR1 MNHNS and CDR2 SASEGT. Trimming removed 6 bases from V and 2 bases from J; junction bases left unmatched: 3. The CDR3 protein is CASRRTGTGANVLTF. The DNA of the CDR3 is TGTGCCAGCAGAAGGACAGGGACTGGGGCCAACGTCCTGACTTTC.

The chain combines TRBV6-5 with TRBJ1-2; tentatively, D is TRBD1 (5 bases). The V end lost 0 bases, the J end lost 7 bases, and 9 bases lay between the germline ends. The CDR3 is 13 residues long. Germline assignment: CDR1 MNHEY and CDR2 SVGAGI. Here the CDR3 reads CASSYSREGGYTF. The DNA for the CDR3 is TGTGCCAGCAGTTACTCCAGGGAAGGTGGCTACACCTTC.

The V gene is TRBV18, the J gene TRBJ1-1; 7 nucleotides align to TRBD1. The CDR3 extends over 16 amino acids. After removal of 2 bases from V and 4 bases from J, the junction contained 10 bases not matched to a gene. Germline-derived CDR1 and CDR2 are KGHSH and LQKENI. The DNA for the CDR3 is TGTGCCAGCTCACCAGGCCTAACAGGGGTTGGCACTGAAGCTTTCTTT. Amino acids: CASSPGLTGVGTEAFF. Based on the CDR3 plus reference TRBV18 and TRBJ1-1, the full variable domain is NAGVMQNPRHLVRRRGQEARLRCSPMKGHSHVYWYRQLPEEGLKFMVYLQKENIIDESGMPKERFSAEFPKEGPSILRIQQVVRGDSAAYFCASSPGLTGVGTEAFFGQGTRLTVV.

The rearrangement links TRBV28 to TRBJ2-2; no clear D gene. Trimming stripped 5 bases from V and 2 bases from J, with 6 bases between. In germline, CDR1 is MDHEN, CDR2 SYDVKM. The CDR3 covers 13 residues. CDR3 sequence: CASSPDNTGELFF. CDR3 DNA: TGTGCCAGCAGTCCAGACAACACCGGGGAGCTGTTTTTT.

The chain joins TRBV28 to TRBJ2-3, with a possible D match to TRBD2 (6 bases). The CDR3 sequence is 18 residues long. The V gene lost 2 bases and the J gene lost 1 base, with 19 bases spanning the gap. Germline CDR1 and CDR2: MDHEN and SYDVKM. CDR3 loop: CASSLRGRSLTGTDTQYF. In DNA form, the CDR3 reads TGTGCCAGCAGTTTACGGGGGAGGTCCCTTACAGGCACAGATACGCAGTATTTT.

Written as DNA, the CDR3 is TGTGCCAGCAGCCGTCGGGACATCCCTGTTGATGGCTACACCTTC. It specifies CASSRRDIPVDGYTF. The chain links TRBV5-6 to TRBJ1-2, with a weak D call TRBD1 (6 bases). Germline V CDR1 and CDR2: SGHDT, YYEEEE. The CDR3 sequence is 15 residues long. With 4 bases removed from V and 6 bases from J, the gap between germline ends came to 19 bases.